Listed below are T cell receptor beta chains from one sample, sequenced in a study of blood T cells in healthy people across ages. TCRdb reanalysed the 5' RACE reads using MiXCR and keeps one entry per CDR3 protein. This table holds 1 million or so distinct CDR3 sequences, 40% to 55% found once. Sequencing was performed on blood. The source of these receptors is an older woman in good health. CDR3s include the opening cysteine and the closing phenylalanine or tryptophan. A D gene is named only where the DNA matches it firmly. A row's size may be missing; if present it is once, few, many or a size class.

clone_size cdr3_length d_call j_call v_call cdr3_nt cdr3_aa
. 15 . TRBJ2-5 TRBV14 TGTGCCAGCAGCCAAGTACAGGGGAGGCACAATGAGCAGTACTTC CASSQVQGRHNEQYF
. 18 TRBD2 TRBJ2-7 TRBV2 TGTGCCAGCAGTCCGACTAGCGGGAGGGCCCTCTCCTACAATGAGCAGTACTTC CASSPTSGRALSYNEQYF
. 18 TRBD1 TRBJ1-5 TRBV28 TGTGCCAGCAGTCCAGGGACAGGGGGCATTATTAGCAATCAGCCCCAGCATTTT CASSPGTGGIISNQPQHF
. 13 . TRBJ1-1 TRBV20-1 TGCAGTGCTAAGGACACAGCGAACACTGAAGCTTTCTTT CSAKDTANTEAFF
. 17 TRBD2 TRBJ2-3 TRBV4-1 TGCGCCAGCAGCCAAGAAGTTTCTAGCGGTCGCACAGATACGCAGTATTTT CASSQEVSSGRTDTQYF
once 16 TRBD2 TRBJ2-5 TRBV29-1 TGCAGCGTTATAGGACTAGCGGGAGGGTACCAAGAGACCCAGTACTTC CSVIGLAGGYQETQYF
. 14 . TRBJ2-5 TRBV11-2 TGTGCCAGCAGCTCTTCCCTCAGGGGAGAGACCCAGTACTTC CASSSSLRGETQYF
. 16 TRBD2 TRBJ2-5 TRBV5-1 TGCGCCAGCAGCAACCTCGGGACTAGCGGGAGCGGAGAGCAGTACTTC CASSNLGTSGSGEQYF
. 14 TRBD1 TRBJ2-5 TRBV7-6 TGTGTCAGCAGCTTAGCGACAGGGCAGGGGACCCAGTACTTC CVSSLATGQGTQYF
. 13 . TRBJ2-2 TRBV20-1 TGCAGTGCTAGAGGCGTGGGCGGCGGGGAGCTGTTTTTT CSARGVGGGELFF
. 14 . TRBJ2-1 TRBV18 TGTGCCAGCTCAGGACAGGAGGGTTACAATGAGCAGTTCTTC CASSGQEGYNEQFF
few 17 TRBD2 TRBJ2-7 TRBV28 TGTGCCAGCAGTTCACCCCTAGCGGGAGGGCCCCCCTACGAGCAGTACTTC CASSSPLAGGPPYEQYF
. 15 TRBD2 TRBJ2-1 TRBV28 TGTGCCAGCACAATAGCGGGGCCACCACACAATGAGCAGTTCTTC CASTIAGPPHNEQFF
. 18 . TRBJ2-5 TRBV3-1 TGTGCCAGCAGCCAAGATCGGGGGGCCAGGGGGCGGGAAGAGACCCAGTACTTC CASSQDRGARGREETQYF
. 14 . TRBJ2-7 TRBV15 TGTGCCACCAGTCCCGGCAAAATCTCCTACGAGCAGTACTTC CATSPGKISYEQYF
few 16 . TRBJ2-7 TRBV4-1 TGCGCCAGCAGCCAAGGAAGGTGGGCAGCAACCTACGAGCAGTACTTC CASSQGRWAATYEQYF
few 15 TRBD2 TRBJ2-4 TRBV7-3 TGTGCCAGCAGCTTGGTCGGGGGAGGGGCAAACATTCAGTACTTC CASSLVGGGANIQYF
. 12 . TRBJ2-7 TRBV29-1 TGCAGCGTTGAAGGTCCGAACTACGAGCAGTACTTC CSVEGPNYEQYF
few 13 . TRBJ1-5 TRBV28 TGTGCCAGCAGCCTCCCCGGGCGTCAGCCCCAGCATTTT CASSLPGRQPQHF
. 14 . TRBJ2-2 TRBV5-1 TGCGCCAGCAGCTTAACTCCTGTGAACGGGGAGCTGTTTTTT CASSLTPVNGELFF
. 11 . TRBJ1-1 TRBV30 TGTGCCCGGGACGGTAACACTGAAGCTTTCTTT CARDGNTEAFF
. 15 TRBD2 TRBJ2-3 TRBV20-1 TGCAGTGCCTCAAAGGGACTAGCGGGAGCAGATACGCAGTATTTT CSASKGLAGADTQYF
. 14 . TRBJ2-3 TRBV20-1 TGCAGTGCTGGACTCGGGGCAGGCAAAGATACGCAGTATTTT CSAGLGAGKDTQYF
. 15 TRBD2 TRBJ2-5 TRBV6-6 TGTGCCAGCAGAAAGACTAGCGGGAGCACAGAGACCCAGTACTTC CASRKTSGSTETQYF
once 15 . TRBJ2-5 TRBV2 TGTGCCAGCAGTGAAGCGCTTCAGGGTGGGGAGACCCAGTACTTC CASSEALQGGETQYF
. 18 . TRBJ2-5 TRBV4-2 TGTGCCAGCAGCCAAGGAACTACCGGGACACCCAGGTGGGAGACCCAGTACTTC CASSQGTTGTPRWETQYF
. 15 . TRBJ2-5 TRBV4-1 TGCGCCAGCAGCCAAGATCGGGCGGATCAAGAGACCCAGTACTTC CASSQDRADQETQYF